This T cell receptor (beta chain) was captured by sequencing in a study of shared clonotypes between healthy human individuals. Across the study: Sampling drew on donors who were a couple of women and a few men aged 18 to 49.

Here immunoSEQ multiplex PCR was the method, and the copy in TCRdb shows in-frame clones only, minus some. Found here are under 1,100,000 clones, 78% of them singletons; the top ten hold more than 0.55%. Findings and limits, study-wide: Blood was the sole source, and tissue repertoires probably differ. In general, naive subsets displayed greater estimated richness than memory subsets did. Having only a few donors restricted how much genetic and exposure-history diversity was captured.

As regards this clone: The antigen is not known.

V shed 1 base, J shed 1 base, and the junction held 2 bases outside the gene matches. CDR3 length equals 16 residues. The germline V gene has CDR1 SGHRS and CDR2 YFSETQ. The rearrangement uses TRBV5-1 and TRBJ1-4; 9 positions agree with TRBD1. Sequencing used memory CD4+ T cells from PBMCs. Subset reported: CD45RA-negative fraction. The origin of this receptor is a young man in good health. Some clones in this sample may be carry-over from other donors' samples. The CDR3 protein is CASSLTGGITNEKLFF. The CDR3 region has the DNA TGCGCCAGCAGCTTGACAGGGGGCATAACTAATGAAAAACTGTTTTTT.